This entry concerns a single T cell receptor beta chain. This sample was included in a study of T cells after yellow fever vaccination. The CDR3 is 14 residues long. V dropped 6 bases and J dropped 2 bases, with 14 bases sitting between them. Germline V gives CDR1 MGHDK, CDR2 SYGVNS. TCRdb reanalysed the 5' RACE reads using MiXCR and keeps one entry per CDR3 protein. The table lists a few hundred thousand distinct CDR3 sequences, around 16% of them singletons. This receptor was identified in a man younger than 35 who received the YFV17D yellow fever vaccine. The rearrangement joins TRBV25-1 to TRBJ2-7; D may correspond to TRBD1 or TRBD2 (5 bases each). Sequencing was performed on PBMCs, taken 5 to 6 days after the first yellow fever vaccination. The CDR3 loop reads CASSRDRGTYEQYF. The CDR3 coding sequence is TGTGCCAGCAGCCGGGACCGGGGAACCTACGAGCAGTACTTC.